This TCR beta chain appears in the sequencing data of a study of PD-1 blockade in classical Hodgkin lymphoma. Findings and caveats of the study: Exclusion was the outcome for patients who began nivolumab under 1 year after ASCT.

Details on this clone: Its target is not known.

Method: immunoSEQ multiplex PCR; TCRdb's copy keeps in-frame clones and lacks some. This table has about 94,000 clones, 80% to 90% appearing once. Relapse after autologous stem cell transplantation occurred in every patient, and brentuximab vedotin exposure varied. Sequences were derived from peripheral blood mononuclear cells (PBMCs), sampled before the second cycle of nivolumab. This TCR was sampled from a human donor with classical Hodgkin lymphoma.

In DNA form, the CDR3 reads TGTGCCAGCAGAAGACAGGGGGCGTTGGATCAGCCCCAGCATTTT. Translated, it gives CASRRQGALDQPQHF. The chain joins TRBV27 to TRBJ1-5, with TRBD1 matching over 10 bases. V shed 6 bases, J shed 5 bases, and the junction held 7 bases outside the gene matches. The length of the CDR3 is 15 residues. Per the germline V gene, CDR1 is MNHEY and CDR2 is SMNVEV (reference sequence).